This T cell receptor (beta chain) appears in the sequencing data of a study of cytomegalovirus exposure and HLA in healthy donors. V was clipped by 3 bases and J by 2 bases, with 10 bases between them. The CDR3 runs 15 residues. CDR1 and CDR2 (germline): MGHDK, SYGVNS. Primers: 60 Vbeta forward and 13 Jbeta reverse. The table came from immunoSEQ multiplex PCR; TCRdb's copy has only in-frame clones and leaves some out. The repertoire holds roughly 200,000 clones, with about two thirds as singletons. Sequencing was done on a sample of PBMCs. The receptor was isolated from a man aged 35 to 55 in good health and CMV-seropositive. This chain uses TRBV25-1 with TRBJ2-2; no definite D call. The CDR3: CASSDTPTNTGELFF. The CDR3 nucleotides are TGTGCCAGCAGTGATACCCCGACAAACACCGGGGAGCTGTTTTTT.